These T cell receptor beta chains were read from a single sample in a study of blood T cell repertoires in COVID-19. Clones were sequenced by immunoSEQ multiplex PCR, and TCRdb holds only the in-frame ones, with some missing. Counted here are roughly 140,000 clones, 87% occurring once; the ten biggest clones make up around 4.6%. The sequencing sample was made of peripheral blood. Every receptor here comes from a woman between 55 and 75 years old with active or convalescent COVID-19. Each CDR3 is given with its conserved first and last residue. A D gene is named only where the DNA matches it firmly. Some rows mark clone size as missing; the rest say once, few, many or name a class of expanded clone.

D gene	V gene	clone size	J gene	CDR3 DNA	CDR3 protein
TRBD1	TRBV3-1/TRBV3-2	once	TRBJ1-1	TGTGCCAGCAGGAACAGGGGTGGGAACACTGAAGCTTTCTTT	CASRNRGGNTEAFF
-	TRBV18	-	TRBJ2-2	TGTGCCAGCTCACGACTTCAGAACACCGGGGAGCTGTTTTTT	CASSRLQNTGELFF
-	TRBV7-2	once	TRBJ1-2	TGTGCCAGCAGCGCCCTGGCAGTAGGACAGCTCTATGGCTACACCTTC	CASSALAVGQLYGYTF
-	TRBV4-3	many	TRBJ1-2	TGCGCCAGCAGCCAAGATAGGACAATTGGCGGGGATTACTACACCTTC	CASSQDRTIGGDYYTF
TRBD2	TRBV5-1	-	TRBJ2-3	TGCGCCAGCAGCTCCTCGGGAGGGCCGCGCATGGATACGCAGTATTTT	CASSSSGGPRMDTQYF
TRBD1	TRBV10-3	-	TRBJ2-7	TGTGCCATCAGTGTCGTAGGGGGCGGGTACGAGCAGTACTTC	CAISVVGGGYEQYF
-	TRBV2	many	TRBJ2-7	TGTGCCAGCAGCTCCGGGACACCTCCTAGCTCCTACGAGCAGTACTTC	CASSSGTPPSSYEQYF
TRBD1	TRBV27	few	TRBJ1-3	TGTGCCAGCAGATCAGGGACAGCCTCTGGAAACACCATATATTTT	CASRSGTASGNTIYF
-	TRBV4-3	-	TRBJ1-2	TGCGCCAGCAGCCAAGATGAGGGGGGGCAGTCTAACTATGGCTACACCTTC	CASSQDEGGQSNYGYTF
-	TRBV19	-	TRBJ2-3	TGTGCCAGTAGTATATCTAGGGGCTCTGGCACAGATACGCAGTATTTT	CASSISRGSGTDTQYF
-	TRBV18	-	TRBJ1-3	TGTGCCAGCTCACCGAGCGGCCCCTCTGGAAACACCATATATTTT	CASSPSGPSGNTIYF
TRBD1	TRBV4-3	-	TRBJ1-4	TGCGCCAGCAGCCAGCCCCGGGACAGAAATGAAAAACTGTTTTTT	CASSQPRDRNEKLFF
TRBD2	TRBV25-1	-	TRBJ2-1	TGTGCCAGCACGCTAGCGGGGGGGACCAATGAGCAGTTCTTC	CASTLAGGTNEQFF
-	TRBV7-9	-	TRBJ1-4	TGTGCCAGCAGTCCGCACCAGGCCACAACTAATGAAAAACTGTTTTTT	CASSPHQATTNEKLFF
TRBD1	TRBV4-3	-	TRBJ2-1	TGCGCCAGCAGCCCACTTTCCGGCAGGGGGAAGGATGAGCAGTTCTTC	CASSPLSGRGKDEQFF
-	TRBV7-9	few	TRBJ1-1	TGTGCCAGCAGCCCCGCGGAGGGGCTGTACACTGAAGCTTTCTTT	CASSPAEGLYTEAFF
TRBD1	TRBV6-4	once	TRBJ1-1	TGTGCCAGCAGTACGGACAGGGACACTGAAGCTTTCTTT	CASSTDRDTEAFF
-	TRBV21-1	few	TRBJ1-5	TGTGCCAGCAGCAAAGGCGGAGTTCGGTGCAATCAGCCCCAGCATTTT	CASSKGGVRCNQPQHF
-	TRBV12-5	-	TRBJ1-3	TGTGCTAGTGCCCTGGGGGGGGGAAACACCATATATTTT	CASALGGGNTIYF
-	TRBV19	-	TRBJ1-5	TGTGCCAGTAGAGATTCAGGGGACAATCAGCCCCAGCATTTT	CASRDSGDNQPQHF
TRBD1	TRBV4-3	-	TRBJ1-3	TGCGCCAGCAGCCAAGTGGGACAGTCTGGAAACACCATATATTTT	CASSQVGQSGNTIYF
-	TRBV6-5	-	TRBJ2-1	TGTGCCAGCAGTTACCTCAGGGAAAAATACAATGAGCAGTTCTTC	CASSYLREKYNEQFF
-	TRBV6-5	-	TRBJ1-2	TGTGCCAGCAGACCAGGACAGACCCACTATGGCTACACCTTC	CASRPGQTHYGYTF
TRBD2	TRBV7-9	-	TRBJ2-2	TGTGCCAGCAGCTTACCCTTTAGACTAGCCCCAACCGGGGAGCTGTTTTTT	CASSLPFRLAPTGELFF
-	TRBV7-8	-	TRBJ2-3	TGTGCCAGCAGCTTTCCTGGCACAGATACGCAGTATTTT	CASSFPGTDTQYF
TRBD2	TRBV5-1	-	TRBJ2-1	TGCGCCAGCAGCTTGAGTAGACCCTACTGGCGGGGGGGCCTAGATGAGCAGTTCTTC	CASSLSRPYWRGGLDEQFF
TRBD2	TRBV12-3/TRBV12-4	-	TRBJ2-1	TGTGCCAGCAGCCCGGGACTAGCTGGCGAGCAGTTCTTC	CASSPGLAGEQFF
-	TRBV18	once	TRBJ1-6	TGTGCCAGCTCACCATCCGGGGGTGATTCACCCCTCCACTTT	CASSPSGGDSPLHF
TRBD2	TRBV9	-	TRBJ2-1	TGTGCCAGCAGCGTAGTTGGAGCGGGGGGCTACAATGAGCAGTTCTTC	CASSVVGAGGYNEQFF
-	TRBV12-5	-	TRBJ1-2	TGTGCTAGTGGTTTGAGCTTAGATGGCTACACCTTC	CASGLSLDGYTF
TRBD2	TRBV7-2	-	TRBJ2-5	TGTGCCAGCAGCGTCGGGGGGGCCGGGGAGACCCAGTACTTC	CASSVGGAGETQYF
TRBD1	TRBV5-1	-	TRBJ1-2	TGCGCCAGCAGCCCCCGGGACAGCTATGGCTACACCTTC	CASSPRDSYGYTF
TRBD2	TRBV5-6	once	TRBJ2-3	TGTGCCAGCAGCGTAAGACTAGCAGGGAGCACAGATACGCAGTATTTT	CASSVRLAGSTDTQYF
-	TRBV7-9	-	TRBJ1-1	TGTGCCAGCAGCTCCCCATTGGGGAGGAACACTGAAGCTTTCTTT	CASSSPLGRNTEAFF
-	TRBV6-4	-	TRBJ2-3	TGTGCCAGCCGTGAGGGCCGGGGGGCAGCAGATACGCAGTATTTT	CASREGRGAADTQYF
-	TRBV7-2	-	TRBJ2-7	TGTGCCAGCAGCTCGACGACAGGTACCTACGAGCAGTACTTC	CASSSTTGTYEQYF
-	TRBV18	-	TRBJ1-2	TGTGCCAGCTCACCCCCTCGCCAGGGAAAAGAGGACTATGGCTACACCTTC	CASSPPRQGKEDYGYTF
TRBD1	TRBV18	-	TRBJ2-1	TGTGCCAGCTCACAACGACAGGGGGCTCTCGATAGTGAGCAGTTCTTC	CASSQRQGALDSEQFF
-	TRBV20-1	-	TRBJ1-4	TGCAGTGTTTTCAGAGAAAAACTGTTTTTT	CSVFREKLFF